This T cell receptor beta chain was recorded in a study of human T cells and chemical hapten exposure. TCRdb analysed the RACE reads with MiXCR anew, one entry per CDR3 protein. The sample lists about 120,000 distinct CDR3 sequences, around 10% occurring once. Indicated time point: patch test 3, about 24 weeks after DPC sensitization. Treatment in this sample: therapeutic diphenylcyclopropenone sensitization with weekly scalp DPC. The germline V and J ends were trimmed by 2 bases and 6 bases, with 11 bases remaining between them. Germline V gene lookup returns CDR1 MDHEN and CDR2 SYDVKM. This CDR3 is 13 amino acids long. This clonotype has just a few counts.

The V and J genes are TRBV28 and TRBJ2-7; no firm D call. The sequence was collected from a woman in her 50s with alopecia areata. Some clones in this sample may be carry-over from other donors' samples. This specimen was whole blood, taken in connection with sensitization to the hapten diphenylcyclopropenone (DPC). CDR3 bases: TGTGCCAGCAGTTTAGGGTCGAGAAGCGAGCAGTACTTC. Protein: CASSLGSRSEQYF. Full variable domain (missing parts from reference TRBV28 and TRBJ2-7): DVKVTQSSRYLVKRTGEKVFLECVQDMDHENMFWYRQDPGLGLRLIYFSYDVKMKEKGDIPEGYSVSREKKERFSLILESASTNQTSMYLCASSLGSRSEQYFGPGTRLTVT.